Many counts were recorded for the clone carrying this T cell receptor beta chain. No antigen is known for it. This sample was included in a study of T cells in Graves' hyperthyroidism and ophthalmopathy. The germline CDR1 and CDR2 sequences are ENHRY and SYGVKD. V was clipped by 0 bases and J by 12 bases, with 15 bases between them. The length of the CDR3 is 14 residues. Regions amplified from RNA transcripts were the TCR beta CDR3 regions. The primer set for the first-round RT-PCR of the TCR CDR3 was HTBI. TCRdb re-analysed the multiplex PCR reads in MiXCR, keeping a single row per CDR3 protein. The sample has a few hundred thousand distinct CDR3 sequences, approximately 15% seen once. Study-level findings and limits: From stable hyperthyroidism, ophthalmopathy was set apart by a 13 V-J model.

This chain connects TRBV10-3 to TRBJ2-1; D assignment may be TRBD1 or TRBD2 (5 bases each). The sample taken for sequencing was blood. The origin of this receptor is a woman younger than 35 with Graves' hyperthyroidism. CDR3 loop: CAISESPDRGRQFF. CDR3 DNA: TGTGCCATCAGTGAGTCCCCTGACAGAGGGCGGCAGTTCTTC.